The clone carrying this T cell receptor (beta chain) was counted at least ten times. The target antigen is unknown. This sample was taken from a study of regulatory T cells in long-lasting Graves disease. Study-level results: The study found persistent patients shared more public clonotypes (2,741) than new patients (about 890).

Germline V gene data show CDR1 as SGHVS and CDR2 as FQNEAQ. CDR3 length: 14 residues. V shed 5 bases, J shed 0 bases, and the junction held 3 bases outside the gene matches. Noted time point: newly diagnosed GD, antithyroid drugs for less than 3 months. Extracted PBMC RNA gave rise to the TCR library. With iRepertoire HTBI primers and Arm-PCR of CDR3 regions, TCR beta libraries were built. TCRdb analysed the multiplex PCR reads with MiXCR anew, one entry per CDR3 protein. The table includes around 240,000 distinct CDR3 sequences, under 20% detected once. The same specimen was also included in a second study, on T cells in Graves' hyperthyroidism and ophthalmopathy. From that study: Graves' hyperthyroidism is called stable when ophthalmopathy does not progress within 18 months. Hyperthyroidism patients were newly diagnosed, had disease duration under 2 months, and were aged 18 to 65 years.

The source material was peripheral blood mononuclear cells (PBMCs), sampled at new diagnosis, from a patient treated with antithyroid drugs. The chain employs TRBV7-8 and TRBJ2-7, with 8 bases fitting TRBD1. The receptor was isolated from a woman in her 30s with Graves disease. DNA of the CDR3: TGTGCCAGCAGCAACAGGGGGAGCTCCTACGAGCAGTACTTC. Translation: CASSNRGSSYEQYF.